This entry is about one TCR beta chain. This sample stems from a study of T cell changes during pregnancy in multiple sclerosis. Measured with immunoSEQ multiplex PCR; TCRdb has only the in-frame clones, and not every one. The sample has about 57,000 clones; about 92% are singletons. The V gene lost 3 bases and the J gene lost 11 bases, with 13 bases spanning the gap. This CDR3 has 13 amino acids. Per germline, CDR1 MDHEN and CDR2 SYDVKM. The clonotype was recovered from a female donor with multiple sclerosis, enrolled in a pregnancy study. This rearrangement joins TRBV28 to TRBJ1-4; D is ambiguous. The starting material was CD4+ T cells from peripheral blood mononuclear cells, obtained before pregnancy. Written as DNA, the CDR3 is TGTGCCAGCAGTTTGCTTTCAGGTGGGAAACTGTTTTTT. The encoded protein is CASSLLSGGKLFF.